This TCR beta chain was captured in a study of T cells after yellow fever vaccination. Study-wide findings and caveats: In FACS-sorted repertoires, abundant clonotypes from the bulk population could appear as contaminants.

Conversion of TCR transcripts into cDNA relied on 5'RACE template switching, which added a universal primer site and UMIs. TCRdb reprocessed the 5' RACE reads with MiXCR, giving one entry per CDR3 protein. The data show approximately 550,000 distinct CDR3 sequences, roughly 19% seen once. The sample holds a few counts of this clonotype. Its antigen is currently unknown. CDR3 length equals 11 residues. V was clipped by 4 bases and J by 10 bases, with 7 bases between them. CDR1 and CDR2 (germline): MDHEN, SYDVKM. The clonotype comes from a man aged 25-45 years who received the YFV17D yellow fever vaccine. The sequencing used PBMCs, collected 15 days after the yellow fever booster vaccination. V and J are TRBV28 and TRBJ1-4; D is undetermined. CDR3 sequence (DNA): TGTGCCAGCAGTTCGGGAGTAAAACTGTTTTTT. As protein: CASSSGVKLFF.